This record looks at one TCR beta chain sequence and its context. Antigen specificity is unknown. This CDR3 is 14 amino acids long. CDR1 and CDR2 (germline): SEHNR, FQNEAQ (reference sequence). With 1 base removed from V and 4 bases from J, the gap between germline ends came to 11 bases. The data belong to a study of OX40 agonist ivuxolimab in advanced cancers. Using immunoSEQ multiplex PCR, the repertoire was profiled, and TCRdb retains in-frame clones only, with some absent. The table lists about 59,000 clones, 85% to 95% of them singletons, with roughly 18% in the top ten. Notes on the study in general: More expanded clones were seen, on average, in CD8+ T cells than in CD4+.

Sample: CD4+ or CD8+ T cells sorted from blood, taken in a trial of the OX40 agonist ivuxolimab. The gene calls are TRBV7-9 and TRBJ2-7; D is perhaps TRBD1 (5 bases). The receptor was derived from an adult with an advanced solid tumor such as melanoma, head and neck, liver or kidney cancer. DNA for the CDR3: TGTGCCAGCAGCTTAGTGGCAAGGGGTTACGAGCAGTACTTC. Its protein is CASSLVARGYEQYF.